This is a list of T cell receptor beta chains from one sample in a study of T cells after yellow fever vaccination. Via MiXCR, TCRdb re-called the 5' RACE reads, giving one row per CDR3 protein. The table includes roughly 250,000 distinct CDR3 sequences, 10% to 15% detected once. The sequencing used CD4+ T cells sorted from PBMCs, collected 45 days after the yellow fever booster vaccination. These receptors originate from a man younger than 45 who received the YFV17D yellow fever vaccine. Each CDR3 is given without its conserved first and last residue.

j_call | v_call | cdr3_aa
TRBJ2-7 | TRBV7-2 | ASSPQAGRYEQY
TRBJ2-7 | TRBV4-3 | ASSPSQGRHEQY
TRBJ2-1 | TRBV4-2 | ASSQDITSGPHNEQF
TRBJ1-1 | TRBV20-1 | SAISGGTEAF
TRBJ2-3 | TRBV20-1 | SVWGLAGTDTQY
TRBJ1-6 | TRBV6-1 | ASKKRTGGHNSPLH
TRBJ2-3 | TRBV12-3/TRBV12-4 | ASRLTAGTDTQY
TRBJ2-1 | TRBV7-2 | ASSLARAGQAHYNEQF
TRBJ2-5 | TRBV20-1 | RMAGEGETQY
TRBJ2-1 | TRBV12-3/TRBV12-4 | ASTQGRGEQF
TRBJ2-3 | TRBV6-1 | ASTRSLAGLGGTDTQY
TRBJ2-1 | TRBV24-1 | ATSDSGTGNNEQF
TRBJ1-1 | TRBV20-1 | SAIQGNKRSEAF
TRBJ2-5 | TRBV19 | ASMRRDRQETQY
TRBJ2-7 | TRBV2 | GSSARTYEQY
TRBJ2-1 | TRBV24-1 | ATSGSSGSFYNEQF